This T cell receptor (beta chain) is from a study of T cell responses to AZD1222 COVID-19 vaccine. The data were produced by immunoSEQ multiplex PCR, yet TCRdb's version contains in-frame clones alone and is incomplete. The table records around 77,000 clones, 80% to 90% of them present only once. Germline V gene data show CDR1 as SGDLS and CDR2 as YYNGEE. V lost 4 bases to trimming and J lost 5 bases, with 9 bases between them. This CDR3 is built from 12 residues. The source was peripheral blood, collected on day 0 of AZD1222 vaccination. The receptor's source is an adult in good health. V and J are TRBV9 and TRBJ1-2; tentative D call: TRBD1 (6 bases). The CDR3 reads CASSSGVYGYTF. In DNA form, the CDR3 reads TGTGCCAGCAGCTCAGGGGTGTATGGCTACACCTTC.